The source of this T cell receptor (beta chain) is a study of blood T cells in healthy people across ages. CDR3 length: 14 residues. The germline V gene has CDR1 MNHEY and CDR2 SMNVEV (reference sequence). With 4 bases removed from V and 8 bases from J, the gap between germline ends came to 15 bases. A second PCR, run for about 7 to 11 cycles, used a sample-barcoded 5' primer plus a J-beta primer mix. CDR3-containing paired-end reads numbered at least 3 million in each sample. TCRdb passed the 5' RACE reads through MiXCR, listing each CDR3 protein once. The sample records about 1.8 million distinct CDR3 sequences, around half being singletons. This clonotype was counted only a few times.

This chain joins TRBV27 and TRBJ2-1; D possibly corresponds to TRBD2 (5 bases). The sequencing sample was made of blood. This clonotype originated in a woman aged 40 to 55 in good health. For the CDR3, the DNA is TGTGCCAGCAGTTCCGGTGGACTTTTGGATGAGCAGTTCTTC. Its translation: CASSSGGLLDEQFF.